A single sample is the source of the 21 T cell receptor beta chains below, sequenced in a study of regulatory T cells in long-lasting Graves disease. Arm-PCR of CDR3 regions with iRepertoire HTBI primers generated TCR beta libraries. Each CDR3 protein is one row after TCRdb ran MiXCR on the multiplex PCR reads. The repertoire includes 560,000 or so distinct CDR3 sequences, approximately 16% of them detected once, and 9.5% to 15% sits in the top ten. As for time point: newly diagnosed GD, antithyroid drugs for less than 3 months. Extracted RNA from PBMCs served as the source of the TCR library. These data also formed part of another study, on T cells in Graves' hyperthyroidism and ophthalmopathy.

The sample in question was peripheral blood mononuclear cells (PBMCs), obtained at new diagnosis, from a patient treated with antithyroid drugs. Every receptor here comes from a man in his late teens or twenties with Graves disease.

The sample holds many counts of this clonotype. The chain is built from TRBV27 and TRBJ1-1; 9 bases are a match to TRBD1. The length of the CDR3 is 15 residues. The V segment lost 4 bases and the J segment 0 bases; nucleotides outside the gene matches: 3. Germline-derived CDR1 and CDR2 are MNHEY and SMNVEV (reference sequence). The DNA of the CDR3 is TGTGCCAGCAGTTCGACAGGGGGAATGAACACTGAAGCTTTCTTT. Its translation: CASSSTGGMNTEAFF.

This clonotype was seen many times. The chain has TRBV12-3 or TRBV12-4 and TRBJ2-5; no firm D call. The CDR3 contains 13 residues. The V gene lost 8 bases and the J gene lost 5 bases, with 15 bases spanning the gap. CDR3 sequence reads: CASSWSIMETQYF. The CDR3 nucleotides read TGTGCCAGCTCCTGGAGCATAATGGAGACCCAGTACTTC.

In its sample, this clonotype was seen a few times. The gene calls are TRBV6-2 or TRBV6-3 and TRBJ2-5; no clear D. The CDR3 has 13 residues. V lost 2 bases and J 1 base, leaving 5 bases between the germline ends. The germline V gene encodes CDR1 MNHEY and CDR2 SVGEGT. The CDR3 DNA reads as TGTGCCAGCAGTTACGAGACCCAAGAGACCCAGTACTTC. Amino acid sequence: CASSYETQETQYF.

Regarding this clonotype: This may be a read error, as it is one base from a much larger clone. The CDR3 sequence: CTSNRGVDNEQFF. CDR3 sequence (DNA): TGTACCAGCAACCGCGGGGTTGACAATGAGCAGTTCTTC. This chain joins TRBV12-3 or TRBV12-4 and TRBJ2-1; a weak D match, TRBD2 (6 bases). This CDR3 contains 13 residues.

This clonotype was observed many times. The V and J genes are TRBV28 and TRBJ1-3; D unresolved. The length of the CDR3 is 14 residues. V was cut by 6 bases and J by 0 bases, with 9 bases left in between. Germline loops: CDR1 MDHEN, CDR2 SYDVKM. Here the CDR3 DNA reads TGTGCCAGCAGCTTCGGGAGCTCTGGAAACACCATATATTTT. Translation: CASSFGSSGNTIYF.

A few counts support this clonotype. The V and J genes are TRBV9 and TRBJ2-3; 8 nucleotides agree with TRBD2. In germline, CDR1 is SGDLS, CDR2 YYNGEE. Unmatched junction bases numbered 4, after V lost 0 bases and J lost 1 base. The CDR3 is 16 amino acids. CDR3 region: CASSVGPAGGTDTQYF. The DNA of the CDR3 is TGTGCCAGCAGCGTAGGGCCAGCGGGAGGCACAGATACGCAGTATTTT.

Regarding this clonotype: This could be a read error, since a much larger clone is one nucleotide away. The chain recombines TRBV6-2 or TRBV6-3 with TRBJ2-7; TRBD1 agrees at 10 bases. The CDR3 loop spans 17 amino acids. Germline V gives CDR1 MNHEY, CDR2 SVGEGT. The CDR3 loop is CASGLPAGTGDSYGQYF. CDR3 DNA sequence: TGTGCCAGCGGCTTACCCGCGGGGACAGGGGATTCCTACGGGCAGTACTTC.

The chain employs TRBV7-3 and TRBJ1-1; D is unresolved. The CDR3 loop spans 13 amino acids. The ends were cut back, 5 bases at V and 1 base at J, with 8 bases in the middle. From germline, CDR1 is SGHTA and CDR2 FQGTGA. The CDR3 DNA is TGTGCCAGCAGCAGGGCCCCGAACACTGAAGCTTTCTTT. Its translation is CASSRAPNTEAFF.

This clonotype was picked up a small number of times. This rearrangement joins TRBV5-1 to TRBJ2-3; no clear D gene. CDR3 length: 14 residues. Deletions cut 2 bases from V and 6 bases from J, with 13 bases between. Germline CDR1 is SGHRS and CDR2 is YFSETQ. CDR3 nucleotides: TGCGCCAGCAGCTTATTTTCCGGATCCGATACGCAGTATTTT. This codes for CASSLFSGSDTQYF.

This clonotype has ten or more counts. The chain combines TRBV2 with TRBJ2-1; TRBD2 matches 7 bases. V lost 0 bases to trimming and J lost 10 bases; unmatched junction nucleotides: 3. The germline CDR1 and CDR2 sequences are SNHLY and FYNNEI. The CDR3 loop spans 13 amino acids. The CDR3 is CASSEAGRGEQFF. CDR3 nucleotide sequence: TGTGCCAGCAGTGAAGCTGGGAGGGGAGAGCAGTTCTTC.

The CDR3 loop reads CASSQRGLAGDNEQFF. The CDR3 DNA is TGCGCCAGCAGCCAAAGAGGACTAGCTGGGGACAATGAGCAGTTCTTC. V gene TRBV4-1 combines with J gene TRBJ2-1; 8 nucleotides align to TRBD2. Trimming took 2 bases from V and 5 from J; bases not matched to a gene: 8. The V gene's germline CDR1 is MGHRA and CDR2 YSYEKL. CDR3 length: 16 amino acids.

The chain has TRBV10-1 and TRBJ2-1; a weak D match, TRBD2 (6 bases). The CDR3 contains 14 residues. Per germline, CDR1 WNHNN and CDR2 SYGVQD (reference sequence). Trimming removed 7 bases from V and 8 bases from J, with 18 bases in between. Here the CDR3 reads CASKGRGPLDEQFF. CDR3 coding DNA: TGCGCCAGCAAGGGGCGGGGCCCCTTAGATGAGCAGTTCTTC.

V is TRBV5-1 and J is TRBJ1-2; D is unresolved. Trimming left V 3 bases short and J 2 bases short, with 20 bases between. The CDR3 totals 17 residues. Germline CDR1 SGHRS, CDR2 YFSETQ. CDR3 loop: CASSWGPETIRNYGYTF. As DNA, the CDR3 is TGCGCCAGCAGCTGGGGTCCCGAAACGATTCGCAACTATGGCTACACCTTC.

In this sample, this clonotype turned up many times. The chain has TRBV6-1 and TRBJ1-5; the D gene is possibly TRBD1 (6 bases). There are 15 residues in the CDR3. Germline loops: CDR1 MNHNS, CDR2 SASEGT. The V and J ends lost 5 bases and 4 bases respectively, with 15 bases between them. The CDR3 sequence is CASSRTGQGNQPQHF. The DNA of the CDR3 is TGTGCCAGCAGTCGAACGGGGCAGGGGAATCAGCCCCAGCATTTT.

This clonotype came up a few times. V usage is TRBV5-1 and J usage is TRBJ1-5; 9 bases match TRBD1. The CDR3 spans 15 residues. V gave up 2 bases and J gave up 6 bases; unmatched junction bases: 6. Germline CDR1 SGHRS, CDR2 YFSETQ. The CDR3 DNA reads as TGCGCCAGCAGCTTTACAGGGGGCCGTGGTCAGCCCCAGCATTTT. Translated, it gives CASSFTGGRGQPQHF.

This clonotype was counted a few times. The chain's CDR3 is CASGSWTGGADTQYF. The CDR3 DNA reads TGTGCTAGTGGTTCGTGGACAGGGGGCGCAGATACGCAGTATTTT. This chain uses TRBV12-5 with TRBJ2-3, with TRBD1 matching 11 bases. The V segment lost 4 bases and the J segment 4 bases; nucleotides outside the gene matches: 4. This CDR3 comprises 15 residues. Germline assignment: CDR1 LGHNT and CDR2 FRNRAP.

The chain combines TRBV30 with TRBJ1-2, with 7 bases that match TRBD1. Per the germline V gene, CDR1 is GTSNPN and CDR2 is SVGIG (reference sequence). With 3 bases clipped from V and 4 bases from J, the junction kept 5 bases outside the gene matches. The CDR3 consists of 13 residues. The CDR3: CAWSTGVLYGYTF. CDR3 DNA: TGTGCCTGGAGCACAGGGGTTCTCTATGGCTACACCTTC.

This clonotype was seen only a few times. CDR3 sequence (DNA): TGTGCCAGCAGCGAGGGGGACAGGGGCTCCTACGAGCAGTACTTC. It is translated as CASSEGDRGSYEQYF. The chain carries TRBV9 and TRBJ2-7, with 10 bases that match TRBD1. V lost 3 bases, J lost 0 bases, and 3 bases stayed unmatched. The CDR3 is 15 residues long. Germline-derived CDR1 and CDR2 are SGDLS and YYNGEE.

This clonotype was detected many times. The gene calls are TRBV20-1 and TRBJ2-7; TRBD1 matches 9 bases. Trimming at V came to 5 bases and at J to 3 bases, leaving 14 bases not matched to a gene. The length of the CDR3 is 16 residues. The germline V gene encodes CDR1 DFQATT and CDR2 SNEGSKA (reference sequence). The DNA of the CDR3 is TGCAGTGCTCCGGGACAGGGCCGAACCCTTAACTACGAGCAGTACTTC. Its translation is CSAPGQGRTLNYEQYF.

The chain joins TRBV4-1 to TRBJ1-5, with D possibly matching TRBD1 (6 bases). The V gene's germline CDR1 is MGHRA and CDR2 YSYEKL. The CDR3 has 17 residues. Trimming took off 4 bases at V and 0 bases at J, with 16 bases between the two ends. CDR3 residues: CASSPGQRSYSNQPQHF. CDR3 nucleotide sequence: TGCGCCAGCAGCCCCGGACAGCGATCTTATAGCAATCAGCCCCAGCATTTT.

This clonotype appeared many times. The rearrangement links TRBV20-1 to TRBJ2-3; tentatively, D is TRBD1 (6 bases). CDR1 is DFQATT and CDR2 is SNEGSKA in the germline V gene (reference sequence). This CDR3 is built from 13 residues. The germline V and J ends were trimmed by 5 bases and 2 bases, with 11 bases remaining between them. In nucleotides, the CDR3 is TGCAGTGCTGCCCCAGGGGTCACAGATACGCAGTATTTT. Amino acid sequence: CSAAPGVTDTQYF.